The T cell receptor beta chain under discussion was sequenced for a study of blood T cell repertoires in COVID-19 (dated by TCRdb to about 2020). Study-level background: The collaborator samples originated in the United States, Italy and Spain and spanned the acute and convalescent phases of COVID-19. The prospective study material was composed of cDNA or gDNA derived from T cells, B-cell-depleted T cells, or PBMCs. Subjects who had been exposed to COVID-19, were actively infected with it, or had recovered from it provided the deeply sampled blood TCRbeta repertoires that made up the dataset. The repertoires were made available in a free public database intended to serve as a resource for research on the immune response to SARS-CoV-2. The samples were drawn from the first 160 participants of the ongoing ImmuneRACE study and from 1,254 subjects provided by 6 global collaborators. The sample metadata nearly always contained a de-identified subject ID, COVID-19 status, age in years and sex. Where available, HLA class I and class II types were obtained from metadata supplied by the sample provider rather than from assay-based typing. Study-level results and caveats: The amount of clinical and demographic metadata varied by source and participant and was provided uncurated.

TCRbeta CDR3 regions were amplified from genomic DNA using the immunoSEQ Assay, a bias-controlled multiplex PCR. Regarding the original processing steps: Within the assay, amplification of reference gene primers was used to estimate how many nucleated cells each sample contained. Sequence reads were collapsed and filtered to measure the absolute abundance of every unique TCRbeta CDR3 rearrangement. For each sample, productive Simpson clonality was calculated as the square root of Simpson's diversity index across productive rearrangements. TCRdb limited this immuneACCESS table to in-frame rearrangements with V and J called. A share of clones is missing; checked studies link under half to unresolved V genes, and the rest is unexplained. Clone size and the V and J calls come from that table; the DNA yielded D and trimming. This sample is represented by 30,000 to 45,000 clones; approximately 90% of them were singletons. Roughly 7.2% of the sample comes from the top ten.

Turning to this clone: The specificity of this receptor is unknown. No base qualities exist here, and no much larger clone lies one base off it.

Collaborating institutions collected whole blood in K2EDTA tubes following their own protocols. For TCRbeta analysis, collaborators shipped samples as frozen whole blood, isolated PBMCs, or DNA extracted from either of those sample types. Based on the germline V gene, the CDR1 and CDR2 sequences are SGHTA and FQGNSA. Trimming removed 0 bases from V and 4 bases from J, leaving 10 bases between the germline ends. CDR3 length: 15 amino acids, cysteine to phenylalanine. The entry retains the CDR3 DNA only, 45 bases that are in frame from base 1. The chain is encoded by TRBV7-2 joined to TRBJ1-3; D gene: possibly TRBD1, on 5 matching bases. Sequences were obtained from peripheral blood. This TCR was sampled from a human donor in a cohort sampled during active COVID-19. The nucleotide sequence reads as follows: TGTGCCAGCAGCTTAGCAGCGGGGGTAGGAAACACCATATATTTT. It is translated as CASSLAAGVGNTIYF.